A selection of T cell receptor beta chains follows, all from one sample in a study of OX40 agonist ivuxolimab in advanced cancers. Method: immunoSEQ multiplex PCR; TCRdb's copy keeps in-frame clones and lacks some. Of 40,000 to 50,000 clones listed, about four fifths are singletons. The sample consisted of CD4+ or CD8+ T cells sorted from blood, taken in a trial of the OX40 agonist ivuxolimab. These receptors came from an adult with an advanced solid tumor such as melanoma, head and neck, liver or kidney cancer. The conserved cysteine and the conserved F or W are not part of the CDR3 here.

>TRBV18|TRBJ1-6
ASSPNGVQGYSTLH
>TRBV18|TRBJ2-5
ASSPVLAGVEETQY
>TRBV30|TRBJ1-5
AWSGGGGQPQH
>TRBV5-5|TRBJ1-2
ASSFYPPENYGYT
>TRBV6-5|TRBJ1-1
ASSRGGAQTEAF
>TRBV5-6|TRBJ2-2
ASSRPLGTGELF
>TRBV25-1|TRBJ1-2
ASSGRGGPQSRYGYT
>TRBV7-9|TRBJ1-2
ASSLGEQGGYT
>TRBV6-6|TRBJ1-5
ASTDRDRGSNQPQH
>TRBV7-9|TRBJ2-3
ASSFGQGLNTQY
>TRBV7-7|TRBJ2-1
ASSLGQNNEQF
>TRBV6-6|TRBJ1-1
ASSPTVYTEAF
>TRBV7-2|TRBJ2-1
ASSLERGVLYYNEQF
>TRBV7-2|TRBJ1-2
ASSFDREDGYT
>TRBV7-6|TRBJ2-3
ASSFEGLAATDTQY